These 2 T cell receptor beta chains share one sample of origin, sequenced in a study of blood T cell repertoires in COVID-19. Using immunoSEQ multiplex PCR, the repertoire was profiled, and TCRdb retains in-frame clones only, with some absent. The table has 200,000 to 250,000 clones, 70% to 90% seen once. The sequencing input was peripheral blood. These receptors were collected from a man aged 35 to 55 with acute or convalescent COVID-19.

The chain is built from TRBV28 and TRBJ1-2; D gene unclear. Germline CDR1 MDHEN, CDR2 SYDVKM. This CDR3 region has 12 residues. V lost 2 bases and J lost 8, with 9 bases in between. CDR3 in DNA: TGTGCCAGCAGTTTAGGCCGGGAAGGCTACACCTTC. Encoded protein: CASSLGREGYTF.

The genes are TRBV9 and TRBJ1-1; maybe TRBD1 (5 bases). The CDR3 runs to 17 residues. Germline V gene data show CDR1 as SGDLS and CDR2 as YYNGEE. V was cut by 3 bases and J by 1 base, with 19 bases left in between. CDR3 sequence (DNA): TGTGCCAGCAGCGCTTTGGACGTTAGACAGACGAACACTGAAGCTTTCTTT. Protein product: CASSALDVRQTNTEAFF.